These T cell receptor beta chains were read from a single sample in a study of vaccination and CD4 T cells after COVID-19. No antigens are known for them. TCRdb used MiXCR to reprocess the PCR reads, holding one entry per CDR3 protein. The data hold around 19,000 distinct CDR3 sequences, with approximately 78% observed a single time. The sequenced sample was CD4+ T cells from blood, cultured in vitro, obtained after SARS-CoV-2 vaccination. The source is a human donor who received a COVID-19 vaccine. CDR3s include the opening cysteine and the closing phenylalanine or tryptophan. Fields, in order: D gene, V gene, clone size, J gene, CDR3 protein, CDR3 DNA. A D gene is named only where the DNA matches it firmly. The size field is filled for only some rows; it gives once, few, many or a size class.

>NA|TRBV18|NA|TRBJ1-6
CASSPEPRITNSPLHF
TGTGCCAGCTCACCTGAACCCCGAATAACTAATTCACCCCTCCACTTT
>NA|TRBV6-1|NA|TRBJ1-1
CASEVRLNTEAFF
TGTGCCAGCGAGGTCCGCCTCAACACTGAAGCTTTCTTT
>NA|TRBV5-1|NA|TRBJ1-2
CASKNQEGYDGYTF
TGCGCCAGCAAAAACCAGGAAGGGTACGATGGCTACACCTTC
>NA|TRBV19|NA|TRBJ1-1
CASSRMMAEAFF
TGTGCCAGTAGCCGGATGATGGCTGAAGCTTTCTTT
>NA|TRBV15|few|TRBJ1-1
CATSTDGLNTEAFF
TGTGCCACCAGTACCGACGGATTGAACACTGAAGCTTTCTTT
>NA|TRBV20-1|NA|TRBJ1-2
CSARANGYTF
TGCAGTGCTAGAGCTAATGGCTACACCTTC
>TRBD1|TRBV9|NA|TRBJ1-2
CASTRGTGSNGYTF
TGTGCCAGCACCCGCGGGACAGGGTCTAATGGCTACACCTTC
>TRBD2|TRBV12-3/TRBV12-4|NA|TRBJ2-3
CASSGLSGVVDTQYF
TGTGCCAGCAGTGGTTTGAGCGGGGTTGTAGATACGCAGTATTTT
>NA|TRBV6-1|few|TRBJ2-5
CASSGTPGLQETQYF
TGTGCCAGCAGTGGGACTCCGGGGCTCCAAGAGACCCAGTACTTC
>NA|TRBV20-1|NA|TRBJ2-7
CSASGGMGYEQYF
TGCAGTGCTAGCGGGGGAATGGGCTACGAGCAGTACTTC
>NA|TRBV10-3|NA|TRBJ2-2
CAISGGDTGELFF
TGTGCCATCAGTGGTGGGGACACCGGGGAGCTGTTTTTT
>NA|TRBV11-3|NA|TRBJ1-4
CASSLKGGKLFF
TGTGCCAGCAGCTTAAAAGGGGGAAAACTGTTTTTT
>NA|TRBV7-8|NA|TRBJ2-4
CASSLERYNIQYF
TGTGCCAGCAGCTTAGAGCGTTATAACATTCAGTACTTC
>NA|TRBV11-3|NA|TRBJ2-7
CASSLWSGRSYEQYF
TGTGCCAGCAGCTTATGGAGCGGGCGATCCTACGAGCAGTACTTC
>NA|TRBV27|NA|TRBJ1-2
CASSLSGENYGYTF
TGTGCCAGCAGTTTATCAGGGGAAAACTATGGCTACACCTTC
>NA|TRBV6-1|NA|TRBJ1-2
CASSELKGWDYGYTF
TGTGCCAGCAGTGAATTAAAGGGGTGGGACTATGGCTACACCTTC
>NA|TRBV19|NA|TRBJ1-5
CASSTLLGGNQPQHF
TGTGCCAGTAGTACCCTACTCGGCGGCAATCAGCCCCAGCATTTT
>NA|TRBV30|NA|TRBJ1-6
CALTRVGYNSPLHF
TGTGCCCTAACCAGGGTGGGGTATAATTCACCCCTCCACTTT
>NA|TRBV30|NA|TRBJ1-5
CAWSVADGQPQHF
TGTGCCTGGAGTGTAGCAGATGGTCAGCCCCAGCATTTT
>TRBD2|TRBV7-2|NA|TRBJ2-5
CASSLGAGGLETQYF
TGTGCCAGCAGCTTAGGAGCGGGGGGGCTGGAGACCCAGTACTTC
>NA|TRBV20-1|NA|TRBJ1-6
CSARWGRSNSPLHF
TGCAGTGCTAGATGGGGGCGGTCAAATTCACCCCTCCACTTT
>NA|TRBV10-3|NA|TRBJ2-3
CAISGASTSTDTQYF
TGTGCCATCAGTGGGGCCTCTACTAGCACAGATACGCAGTATTTT